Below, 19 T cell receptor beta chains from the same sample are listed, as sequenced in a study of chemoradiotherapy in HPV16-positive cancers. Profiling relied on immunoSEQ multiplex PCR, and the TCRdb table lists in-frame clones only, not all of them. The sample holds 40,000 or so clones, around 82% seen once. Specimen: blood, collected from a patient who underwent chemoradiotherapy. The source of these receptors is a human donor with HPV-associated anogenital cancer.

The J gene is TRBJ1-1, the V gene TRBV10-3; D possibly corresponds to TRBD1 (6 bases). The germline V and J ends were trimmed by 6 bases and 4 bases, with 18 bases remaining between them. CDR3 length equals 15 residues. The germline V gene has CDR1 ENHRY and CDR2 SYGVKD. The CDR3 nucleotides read TGTGCCATCAGGAGTCCCCGGGGGCCTAGCACTGAAGCTTTCTTT. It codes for CAIRSPRGPSTEAFF.

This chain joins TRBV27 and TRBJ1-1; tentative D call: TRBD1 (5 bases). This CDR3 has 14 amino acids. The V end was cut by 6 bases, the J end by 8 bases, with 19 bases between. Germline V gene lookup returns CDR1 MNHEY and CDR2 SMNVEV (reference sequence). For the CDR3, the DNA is TGTGCCAGCAGATTCGGACACCTCTATGCGGAAGCTTTCTTT. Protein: CASRFGHLYAEAFF.

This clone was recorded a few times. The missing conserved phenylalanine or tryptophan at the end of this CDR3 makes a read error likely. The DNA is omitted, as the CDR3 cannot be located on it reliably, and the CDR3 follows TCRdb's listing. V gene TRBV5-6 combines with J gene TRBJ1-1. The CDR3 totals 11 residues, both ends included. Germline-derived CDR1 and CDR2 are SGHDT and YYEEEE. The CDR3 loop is CASSLLEGLPE.

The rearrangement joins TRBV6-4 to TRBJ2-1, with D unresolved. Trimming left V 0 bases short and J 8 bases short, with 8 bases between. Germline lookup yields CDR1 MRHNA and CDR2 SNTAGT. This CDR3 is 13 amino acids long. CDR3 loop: CASSDSATDEQFF. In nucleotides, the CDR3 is TGTGCCAGCAGTGACTCGGCAACCGATGAGCAGTTCTTC.

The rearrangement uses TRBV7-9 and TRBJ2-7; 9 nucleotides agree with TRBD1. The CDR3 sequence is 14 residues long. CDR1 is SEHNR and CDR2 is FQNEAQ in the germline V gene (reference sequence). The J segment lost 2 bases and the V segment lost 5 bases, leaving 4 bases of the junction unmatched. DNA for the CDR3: TGTGCCAGCAGCCAGGACAGGGGCACCTACGAGCAGTACTTC. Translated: CASSQDRGTYEQYF. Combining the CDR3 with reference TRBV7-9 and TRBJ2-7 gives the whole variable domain DTGVSQNPRHKITKRGQNVTFRCDPISEHNRLYWYRQTLGQGPEFLTYFQNEAQLEKSRLLSDRFSAERPKGSFSTLEIQRTEQGDSAMYLCASSQDRGTYEQYFGPGTRLTVT.

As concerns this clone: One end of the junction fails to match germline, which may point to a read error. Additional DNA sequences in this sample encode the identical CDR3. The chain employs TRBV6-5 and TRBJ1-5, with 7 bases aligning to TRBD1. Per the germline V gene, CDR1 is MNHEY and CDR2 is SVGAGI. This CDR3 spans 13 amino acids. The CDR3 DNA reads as TGCGCCAGCAGTAGGGACAGAGGTATTTCCCAGCATTTT. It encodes CASSRDRGISQHF.

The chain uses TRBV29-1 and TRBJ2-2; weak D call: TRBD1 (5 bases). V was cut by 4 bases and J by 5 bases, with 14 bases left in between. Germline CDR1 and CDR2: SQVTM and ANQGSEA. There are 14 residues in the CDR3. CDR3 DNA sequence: TGCAGCGTTGGGTCAGGGTGGAGAACCGGGGAGCTGTTTTTT. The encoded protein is CSVGSGWRTGELFF.

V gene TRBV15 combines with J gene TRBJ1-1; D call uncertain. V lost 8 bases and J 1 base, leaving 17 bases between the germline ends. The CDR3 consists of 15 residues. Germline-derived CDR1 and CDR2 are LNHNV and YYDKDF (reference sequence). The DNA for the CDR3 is TGTGCCACCCCCGAGGTAGGAACCGAGAACACTGAAGCTTTCTTT. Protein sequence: CATPEVGTENTEAFF. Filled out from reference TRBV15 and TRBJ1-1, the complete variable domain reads DAMVIQNPRYQVTQFGKPVTLSCSQTLNHNVMYWYQQKSSQAPKLLFHYYDKDFNNEADTPDNFQSRRPNTSFCFLDIRSPGLGDTAMYLCATPEVGTENTEAFFGQGTRLTVV.

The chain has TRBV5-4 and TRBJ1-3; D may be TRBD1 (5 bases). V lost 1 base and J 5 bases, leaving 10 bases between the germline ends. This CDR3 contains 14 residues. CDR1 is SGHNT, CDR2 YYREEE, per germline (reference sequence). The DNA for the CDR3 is TGTGCCAGCAGCTTGAGCGGGGCGAGAAACACCATATATTTT. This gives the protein CASSLSGARNTIYF.

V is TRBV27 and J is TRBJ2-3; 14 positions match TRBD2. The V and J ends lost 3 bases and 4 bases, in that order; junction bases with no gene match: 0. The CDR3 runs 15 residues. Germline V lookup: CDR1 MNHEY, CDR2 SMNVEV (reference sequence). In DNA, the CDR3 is TGTGCCAGCAGTTTGACTAGCGGGGGGGCAGATACGCAGTATTTT. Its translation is CASSLTSGGADTQYF.

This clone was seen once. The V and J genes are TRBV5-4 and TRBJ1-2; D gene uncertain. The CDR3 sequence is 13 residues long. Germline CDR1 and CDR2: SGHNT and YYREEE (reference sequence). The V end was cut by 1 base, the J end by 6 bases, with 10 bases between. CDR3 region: CASSLPGKDGYTF. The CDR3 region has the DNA TGTGCCAGCAGCTTGCCCGGGAAGGATGGCTACACCTTC.

This CDR3 is CASSEGQGAGQPQHF. DNA of the CDR3: TGTGCCAGCAGCGAGGGACAGGGGGCTGGTCAGCCCCAGCATTTT. The V call is TRBV5-8, the J call TRBJ1-5, with 12 positions matching TRBD1. The CDR3 consists of 15 residues. Germline V gene lookup returns CDR1 SGHTS and CDR2 YDEGEE. V shed 4 bases, J shed 6 bases, and the junction held 5 bases outside the gene matches.

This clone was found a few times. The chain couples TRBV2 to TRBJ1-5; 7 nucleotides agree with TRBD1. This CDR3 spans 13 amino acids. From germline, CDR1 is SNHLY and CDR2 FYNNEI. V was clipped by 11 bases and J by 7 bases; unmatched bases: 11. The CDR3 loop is CASQGGVRQPQHF. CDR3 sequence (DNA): TGTGCCTCCCAGGGGGGGGTGAGACAGCCCCAGCATTTT.

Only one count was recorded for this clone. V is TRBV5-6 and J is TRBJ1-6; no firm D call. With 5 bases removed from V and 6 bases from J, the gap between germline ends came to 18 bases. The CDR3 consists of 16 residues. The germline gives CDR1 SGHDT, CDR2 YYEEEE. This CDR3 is CASSRRGDGLNSPLHF. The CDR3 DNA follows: TGTGCCAGCAGTAGGAGAGGCGACGGTCTTAATTCACCCCTCCACTTT.

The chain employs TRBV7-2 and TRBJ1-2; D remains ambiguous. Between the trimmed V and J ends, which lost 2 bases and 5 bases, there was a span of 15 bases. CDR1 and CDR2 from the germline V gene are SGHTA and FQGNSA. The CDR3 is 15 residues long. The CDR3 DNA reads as TGTGCCAGCAGCTTAAGCGGTCAGATCGAGTATGGCTACACCTTC. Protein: CASSLSGQIEYGYTF.

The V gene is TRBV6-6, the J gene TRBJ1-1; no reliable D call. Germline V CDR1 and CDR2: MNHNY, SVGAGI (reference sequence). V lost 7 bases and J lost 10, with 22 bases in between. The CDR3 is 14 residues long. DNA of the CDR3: TGTGCCAGCATCCAGACGGGTGATCAAGGAGGAGCTTTCTTT. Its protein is CASIQTGDQGGAFF.

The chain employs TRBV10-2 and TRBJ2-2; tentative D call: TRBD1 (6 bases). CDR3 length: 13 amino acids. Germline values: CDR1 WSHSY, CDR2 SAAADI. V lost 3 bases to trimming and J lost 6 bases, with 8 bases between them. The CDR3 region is CASSDPGAGELFF. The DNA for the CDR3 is TGCGCCAGCAGTGACCCAGGGGCCGGGGAGCTGTTTTTT.

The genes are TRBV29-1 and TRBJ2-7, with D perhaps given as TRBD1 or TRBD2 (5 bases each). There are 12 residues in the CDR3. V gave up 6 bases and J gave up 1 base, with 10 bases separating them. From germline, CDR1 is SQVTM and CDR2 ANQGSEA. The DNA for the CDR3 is TGCAGCGTCCGGGACGATTCCTACGAGCAGTACTTC. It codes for CSVRDDSYEQYF.

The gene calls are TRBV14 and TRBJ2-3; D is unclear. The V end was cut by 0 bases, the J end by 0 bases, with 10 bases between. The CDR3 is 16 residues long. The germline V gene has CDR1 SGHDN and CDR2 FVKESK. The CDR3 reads CASSQDPGFSTDTQYF. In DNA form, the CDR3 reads TGTGCCAGCAGCCAAGATCCCGGATTTAGCACAGATACGCAGTATTTT.